These 3 T cell receptor beta chains share one sample of origin, sequenced in a study of CXCR3-negative and CXCR3-positive naive CD8 T cells. Preparation of TRB cDNA libraries relied on 5' RACE carrying UMI labels. Following a re-call of the 5' RACE reads, TCRdb has one entry per CDR3 protein and lacks DNA. This table holds about 130,000 distinct CDR3 sequences. The sequenced sample was naive CXCR3- CD8+ T cells from blood. This sample's subset: CD45RO-CCR7+CD27+CD95- naive CD8+ T cells lacking CXCR3 (TNR3-). These receptors came from a human donor in good health. Some clones in this sample may be carry-over from other donors' samples.

The chain is built from TRBV12-3 or TRBV12-4 and TRBJ1-1. The CDR3 loop spans 13 amino acids. The CDR3 here is CASSFVRGTEAFF.

The gene calls are TRBV7-3 and TRBJ2-2; the TCRdb D gene call, TRBD2, has no DNA to confirm it. The CDR3 length is 17 residues. From germline, CDR1 is SGHTA and CDR2 FQGTGA. The CDR3 reads CASSLLAGGPSTGELFF.

V gene TRBV12-3 or TRBV12-4 combines with J gene TRBJ1-2. The CDR3 has 16 amino acids. CDR3 protein: CASSLGDLRPNYGYTF.